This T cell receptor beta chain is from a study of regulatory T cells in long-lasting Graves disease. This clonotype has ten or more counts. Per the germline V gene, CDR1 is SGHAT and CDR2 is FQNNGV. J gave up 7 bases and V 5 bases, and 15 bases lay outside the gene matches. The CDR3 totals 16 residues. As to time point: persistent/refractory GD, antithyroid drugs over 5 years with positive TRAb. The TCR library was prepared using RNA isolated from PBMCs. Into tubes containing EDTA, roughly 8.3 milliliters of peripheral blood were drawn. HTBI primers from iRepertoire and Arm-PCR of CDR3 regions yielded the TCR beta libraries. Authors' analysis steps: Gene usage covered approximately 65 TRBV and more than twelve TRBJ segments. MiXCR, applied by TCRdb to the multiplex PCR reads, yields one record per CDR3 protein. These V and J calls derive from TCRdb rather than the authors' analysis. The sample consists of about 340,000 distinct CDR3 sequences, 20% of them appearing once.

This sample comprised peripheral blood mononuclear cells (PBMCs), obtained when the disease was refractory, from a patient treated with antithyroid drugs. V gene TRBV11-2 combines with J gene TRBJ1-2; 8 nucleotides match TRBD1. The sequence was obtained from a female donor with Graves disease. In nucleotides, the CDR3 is TGTGCCAGCAGCCCCGGGAACATCAGGGGGCTCGGTGGCTACACCTTC. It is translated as CASSPGNIRGLGGYTF.